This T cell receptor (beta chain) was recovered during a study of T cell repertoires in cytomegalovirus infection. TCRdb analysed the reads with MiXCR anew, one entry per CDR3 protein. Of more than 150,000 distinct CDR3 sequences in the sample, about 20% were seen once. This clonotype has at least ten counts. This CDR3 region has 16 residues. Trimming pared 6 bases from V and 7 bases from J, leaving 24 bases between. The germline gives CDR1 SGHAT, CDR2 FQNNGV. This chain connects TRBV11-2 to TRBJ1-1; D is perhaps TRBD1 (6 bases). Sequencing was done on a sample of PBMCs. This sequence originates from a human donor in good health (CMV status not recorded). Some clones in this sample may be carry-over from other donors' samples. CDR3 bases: TGTGCCAGCAGAAGAGCGGGCATGAACAGGGCCCATGAAGCTTTCTTT. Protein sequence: CASRRAGMNRAHEAFF. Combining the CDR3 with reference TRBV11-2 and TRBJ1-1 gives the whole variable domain EAGVAQSPRYKIIEKRQSVAFWCNPISGHATLYWYQQILGQGPKLLIQFQNNGVVDDSQLPKDRFSAERLKGVDSTLKIQPAKLEDSAVYLCASRRAGMNRAHEAFFGQGTRLTVV.